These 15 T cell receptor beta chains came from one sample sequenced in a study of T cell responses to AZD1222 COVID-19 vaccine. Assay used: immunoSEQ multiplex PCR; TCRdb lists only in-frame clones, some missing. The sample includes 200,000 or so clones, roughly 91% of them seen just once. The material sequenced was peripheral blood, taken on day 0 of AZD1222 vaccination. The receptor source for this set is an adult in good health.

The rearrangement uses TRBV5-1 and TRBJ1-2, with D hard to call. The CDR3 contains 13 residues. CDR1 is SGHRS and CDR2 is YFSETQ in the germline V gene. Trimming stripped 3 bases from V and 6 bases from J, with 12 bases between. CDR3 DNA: TGCGCCAGCAGCTCACCCGGGTTGGATGGCTACACCTTC. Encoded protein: CASSSPGLDGYTF.

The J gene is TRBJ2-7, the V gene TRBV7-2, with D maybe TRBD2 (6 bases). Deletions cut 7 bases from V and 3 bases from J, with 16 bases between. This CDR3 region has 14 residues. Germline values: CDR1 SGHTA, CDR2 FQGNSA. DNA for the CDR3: TGTGCCAGCACCGCCGGGGGTAGCGTCTACGAGCAGTACTTC. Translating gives CASTAGGSVYEQYF.

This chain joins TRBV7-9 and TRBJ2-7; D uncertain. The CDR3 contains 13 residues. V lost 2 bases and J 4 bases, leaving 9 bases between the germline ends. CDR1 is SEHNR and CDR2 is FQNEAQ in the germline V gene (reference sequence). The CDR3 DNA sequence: TGTGCCAGCAGCTTAATCGTGGGTTACGAGCAGTACTTC. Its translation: CASSLIVGYEQYF.

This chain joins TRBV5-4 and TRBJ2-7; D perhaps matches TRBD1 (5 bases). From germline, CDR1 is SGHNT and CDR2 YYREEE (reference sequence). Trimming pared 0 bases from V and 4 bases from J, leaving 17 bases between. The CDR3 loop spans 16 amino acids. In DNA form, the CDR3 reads TGTGCCAGCAGCTTGGAGGTGGGGCAACGACTTTACGAGCAGTACTTC. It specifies CASSLEVGQRLYEQYF.

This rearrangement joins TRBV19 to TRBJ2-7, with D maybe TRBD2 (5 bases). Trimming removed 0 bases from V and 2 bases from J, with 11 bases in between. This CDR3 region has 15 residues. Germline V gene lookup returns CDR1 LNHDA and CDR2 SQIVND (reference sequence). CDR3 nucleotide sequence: TGTGCCAGTAGTATAGACCTGGTGGAGGCCTACGAGCAGTACTTC. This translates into CASSIDLVEAYEQYF.

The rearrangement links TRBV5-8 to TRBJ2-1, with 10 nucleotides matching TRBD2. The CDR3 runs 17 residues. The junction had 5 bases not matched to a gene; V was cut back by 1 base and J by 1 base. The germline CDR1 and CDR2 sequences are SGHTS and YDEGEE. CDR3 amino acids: CASSLFLAGESYNEQFF. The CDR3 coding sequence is TGTGCCAGCAGCTTGTTCCTAGCGGGGGAATCCTACAATGAGCAGTTCTTC.

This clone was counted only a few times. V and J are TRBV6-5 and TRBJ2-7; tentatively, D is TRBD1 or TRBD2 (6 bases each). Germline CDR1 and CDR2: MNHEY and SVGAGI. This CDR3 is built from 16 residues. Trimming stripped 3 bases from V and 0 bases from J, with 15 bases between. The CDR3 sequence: CASSYIWGADSYEQYF. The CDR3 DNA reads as TGTGCCAGCAGTTATATCTGGGGGGCGGACTCCTACGAGCAGTACTTC.

CDR3 in amino acids: CASSQVPGPTYGYTF. CDR3 coding DNA: TGCGCCAGCAGCCAAGTACCCGGACCGACCTATGGCTACACCTTC. This rearrangement joins TRBV4-1 to TRBJ1-2, with D unclear. This CDR3 comprises 15 residues. V was cut by 1 base and J by 4 bases, with 13 bases left in between. Germline V gene sequence: CDR1 MGHRA, CDR2 YSYEKL.

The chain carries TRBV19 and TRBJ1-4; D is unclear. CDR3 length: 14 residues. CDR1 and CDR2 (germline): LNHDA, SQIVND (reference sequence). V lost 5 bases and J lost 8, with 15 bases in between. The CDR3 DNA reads TGTGCCAGTAGTTTCCTATTAGCCAGCGAAAAACTGTTTTTT. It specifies CASSFLLASEKLFF.

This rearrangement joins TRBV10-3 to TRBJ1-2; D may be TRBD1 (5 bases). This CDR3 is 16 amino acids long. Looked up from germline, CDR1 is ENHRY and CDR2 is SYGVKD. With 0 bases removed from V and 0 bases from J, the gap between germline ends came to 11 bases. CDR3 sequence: CAISESEGTSNYGYTF. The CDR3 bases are TGTGCCATCAGTGAGTCAGAGGGGACCTCTAACTATGGCTACACCTTC.

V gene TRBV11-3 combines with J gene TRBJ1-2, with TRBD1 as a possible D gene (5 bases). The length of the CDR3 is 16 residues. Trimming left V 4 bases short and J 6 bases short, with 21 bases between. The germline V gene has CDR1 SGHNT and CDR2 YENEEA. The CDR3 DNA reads TGTGCCAGCAGCTCCTTACAGGCAGGAATCGAGAATGGCTACACCTTC. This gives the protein CASSSLQAGIENGYTF.

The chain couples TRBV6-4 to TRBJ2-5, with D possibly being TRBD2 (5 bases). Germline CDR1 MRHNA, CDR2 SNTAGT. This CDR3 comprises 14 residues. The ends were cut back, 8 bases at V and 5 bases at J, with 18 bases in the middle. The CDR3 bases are TGTGCCAGCCCTGAAGACGAAAGAGGGGAGACCCAGTACTTC. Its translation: CASPEDERGETQYF.

CDR3 DNA: TGTGCCAGCAAAGCCGGGGGACATGAGCAGTTCTTC. Amino acids: CASKAGGHEQFF. V gene TRBV2 combines with J gene TRBJ2-1; tentative D call: TRBD2 (6 bases). The CDR3 is made up of 12 amino acids. The V end lost 7 bases, the J end lost 8 bases, and 12 bases lay between the germline ends. Per the germline V gene, CDR1 is SNHLY and CDR2 is FYNNEI.

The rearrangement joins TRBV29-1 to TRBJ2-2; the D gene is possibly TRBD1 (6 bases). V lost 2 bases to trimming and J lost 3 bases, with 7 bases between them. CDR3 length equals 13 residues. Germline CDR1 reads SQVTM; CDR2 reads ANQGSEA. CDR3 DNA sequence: TGCAGCGTTGAACAGGGGTACACCGGGGAGCTGTTTTTT. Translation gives CSVEQGYTGELFF.

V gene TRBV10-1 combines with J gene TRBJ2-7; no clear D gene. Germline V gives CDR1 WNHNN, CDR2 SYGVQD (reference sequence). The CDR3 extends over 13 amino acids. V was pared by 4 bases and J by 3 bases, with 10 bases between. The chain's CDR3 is CASSAGVGYEQYF. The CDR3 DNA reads TGCGCCAGCAGTGCGGGTGTAGGCTACGAGCAGTACTTC.